These 10 T cell receptor beta chains originate from one sample sequenced in a study of blood T cell repertoires in COVID-19. TCRdb keeps only in-frame clones here, not all; method: immunoSEQ multiplex PCR. The sample has 200,000 to 250,000 clones; 75% to 90% are singletons. What was sequenced was PBMCs or T cells enriched from blood (not recorded which). All receptors derive from a man aged 45 to 65 who had been exposed to COVID-19.

The chain employs TRBV19 and TRBJ1-2; tentatively, D is TRBD1 (5 bases). V shed 6 bases and J shed 1 base, with 15 bases lying between them. The CDR3 is 15 amino acids. CDR1 LNHDA and CDR2 SQIVND come from the germline V gene (reference sequence). Here the CDR3 reads CASRAPGLFNYGYTF. The DNA of the CDR3 is TGTGCCAGTAGGGCGCCGGGACTATTTAACTATGGCTACACCTTC.

The V and J genes are TRBV20-1 and TRBJ1-1, with a tentative D call TRBD1 (6 bases). CDR1 DFQATT and CDR2 SNEGSKA come from the germline V gene (reference sequence). V lost 3 bases and J lost 5, with 13 bases in between. CDR3 length equals 13 residues. The CDR3 loop reads CSASGGRWTEAFF. For the CDR3, the DNA is TGCAGTGCTAGTGGGGGGCGATGGACTGAAGCTTTCTTT.

This clone turned up a few times. The V gene is TRBV6-1, the J gene TRBJ2-7, with 10 bases fitting TRBD1. The CDR3 extends over 17 amino acids. V gave up 6 bases and J gave up 1 base; unmatched junction bases: 12. CDR1 MNHNS and CDR2 SASEGT come from the germline V gene. CDR3 DNA sequence: TGTGCCAGCAGCGAAAAAAACCGGGACAGGGGTTCCTACGAGCAGTACGTC. This encodes CASSEKNRDRGSYEQYV.

V gene TRBV11-3 combines with J gene TRBJ2-7, with D possibly TRBD2 on 6 matching bases. V lost 1 base, J lost 7 bases, and 8 bases lay in between. The CDR3 contains 12 residues. Germline CDR1 and CDR2: SGHNT and YENEEA. The CDR3 protein is CASSLGGGEQYV. CDR3 in DNA: TGTGCCAGCAGCTTAGGTGGAGGGGAGCAGTACGTC.

V usage is TRBV6-5 and J usage is TRBJ1-2, with no clear D. The CDR3 is 13 amino acids. The ends were cut back, 6 bases at V and 8 bases at J, with 16 bases in the middle. The germline CDR1 and CDR2 sequences are MNHEY and SVGAGI. CDR3 in amino acids: CASSQRTFGGYTF. Here the CDR3 DNA reads TGTGCCAGCAGCCAGCGGACTTTTGGCGGCTACACCTTC.

The chain combines TRBV3-1 (or the pseudogene TRBV3-2) with TRBJ1-1, with D maybe TRBD1 (5 bases). The CDR3 is 13 residues long. V lost 0 bases and J 14 bases, leaving 16 bases between the germline ends. In germline, CDR1 is LGHDT, CDR2 YNNKEL (reference sequence). The CDR3 loop reads CASSQDIRTTTFF. The CDR3 DNA is TGTGCCAGCAGCCAAGATATAAGGACAACCACCTTCTTT.

V usage is TRBV9 and J usage is TRBJ1-2, with a possible D match to TRBD1 (5 bases). V was trimmed by 4 bases and J by 4 bases, leaving 17 bases between them. Germline V CDR1 and CDR2: SGDLS, YYNGEE. There are 15 residues in the CDR3. For the CDR3, the DNA is TGTGCCAGCAGCAACCAGGGTACCCGTCCCTATGGCTACACCTTC. This sequence encodes CASSNQGTRPYGYTF.

The chain is built from TRBV11-2 and TRBJ2-3; 8 nucleotides align to TRBD2. The CDR3 is 14 residues long. J gave up 7 bases and V 5 bases, and 8 bases lay outside the gene matches. CDR1 is SGHAT and CDR2 is FQNNGV in the germline V gene. The CDR3 protein is CASSLGRARNTQYF. DNA for the CDR3: TGTGCCAGCAGCCTCGGGAGGGCCAGGAATACGCAGTATTTT.

This clone showed up just once. Here the CDR3 DNA reads TGTGCCAGCAGCTTAGTACAGGGGTACACCGGGGAGCTGTTTTTT. This encodes CASSLVQGYTGELFF. V and J are TRBV11-2 and TRBJ2-2; TRBD1 aligns across 7 bases. This CDR3 comprises 15 residues. The germline V gene encodes CDR1 SGHAT and CDR2 FQNNGV. The V and J ends lost 1 base and 3 bases, in that order; junction bases with no gene match: 2.

This clone was seen just once. This rearrangement joins TRBV29-1 to TRBJ1-1; D is ambiguous. Germline V gene data show CDR1 as SQVTM and CDR2 as ANQGSEA. The germline V and J ends were trimmed by 2 bases and 1 base, with 8 bases remaining between them. The CDR3 spans 13 residues. The CDR3 is CSVERRQNTEAFF. DNA for the CDR3: TGCAGCGTTGAACGGAGGCAGAACACTGAAGCTTTCTTT.